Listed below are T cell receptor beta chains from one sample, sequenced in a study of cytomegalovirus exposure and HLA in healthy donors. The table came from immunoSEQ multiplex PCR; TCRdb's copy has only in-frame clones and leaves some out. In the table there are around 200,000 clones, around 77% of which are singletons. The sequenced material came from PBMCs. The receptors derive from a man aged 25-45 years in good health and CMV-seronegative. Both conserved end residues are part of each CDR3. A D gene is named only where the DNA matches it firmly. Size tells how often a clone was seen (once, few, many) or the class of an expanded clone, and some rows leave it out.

CDR3aa: CASSTGRALAGARVSAGELFF
CDR3nt: TGTGCCAGCAGCACCGGTAGGGCGCTAGCGGGAGCGCGGGTATCCGCCGGGGAGCTGTTTTTT
d_gene: TRBD2
j_gene: TRBJ2-2
v_gene: TRBV9
abundance: once

CDR3aa: CASSPIGAGRPGTQYF
CDR3nt: TGTGCCAGCAGCCCGATAGGGGCTGGTCGGCCGGGGACCCAGTACTTC
d_gene: NA
j_gene: TRBJ2-5
v_gene: TRBV28
abundance: NA

CDR3aa: CASSLSGQVQFF
CDR3nt: TGTGCCAGCAGTTTATCGGGACAAGTGCAGTTCTTC
d_gene: NA
j_gene: TRBJ2-1
v_gene: TRBV28
abundance: NA

CDR3aa: CASTGTIKPFYPTDAQYF
CDR3nt: TGTGCCAGCACCGGGACTATTAAACCTTTTTATCCCACAGATGCGCAGTATTTT
d_gene: TRBD2
j_gene: TRBJ2-3
v_gene: TRBV25-1
abundance: once

CDR3aa: CARSLGTGTQETQYF
CDR3nt: TGTGCCAGAAGCTTGGGGACAGGGACGCAAGAGACCCAGTACTTC
d_gene: TRBD1
j_gene: TRBJ2-5
v_gene: TRBV5-3
abundance: NA

CDR3aa: CAWRPTGEKAFF
CDR3nt: TGTGCCTGGAGGCCCACTGGAGAGAAAGCTTTCTTT
d_gene: NA
j_gene: TRBJ1-1
v_gene: TRBV30
abundance: NA

CDR3aa: CASSLDILTANYGYTF
CDR3nt: TGTGCCAGCAGCCTGGACATTTTAACAGCTAACTATGGCTACACCTTC
d_gene: NA
j_gene: TRBJ1-2
v_gene: TRBV2
abundance: NA

CDR3aa: CASGTSQETQYF
CDR3nt: TGTGCCAGCGGGACTAGCCAAGAGACCCAGTACTTC
d_gene: TRBD2
j_gene: TRBJ2-5
v_gene: TRBV5-4
abundance: NA

CDR3aa: CASTLQGKNTEAFF
CDR3nt: TGTGCCAGCACCTTACAGGGGAAAAACACTGAAGCTTTCTTT
d_gene: TRBD1
j_gene: TRBJ1-1
v_gene: TRBV6-6
abundance: NA

CDR3aa: CASSKAGPDTGELFF
CDR3nt: TGTGCCAGCAGCAAAGCGGGACCCGACACCGGGGAGCTGTTTTTT
d_gene: TRBD2
j_gene: TRBJ2-2
v_gene: TRBV7-9
abundance: few

CDR3aa: CASSPDRGFGEKLFF
CDR3nt: TGTGCTAGCAGCCCCGATAGAGGGTTTGGTGAAAAACTGTTTTTT
d_gene: NA
j_gene: TRBJ1-4
v_gene: TRBV7-7
abundance: NA

CDR3aa: CASRTDRVTSNYGYTF
CDR3nt: TGTGCCAGCAGGACGGACAGGGTGACGTCTAACTATGGCTACACCTTC
d_gene: TRBD1
j_gene: TRBJ1-2
v_gene: TRBV28
abundance: NA

CDR3aa: CASSPARQGTEAFF
CDR3nt: TGTGCCAGCAGCCCCGCACGGCAGGGCACTGAAGCTTTCTTT
d_gene: NA
j_gene: TRBJ1-1
v_gene: TRBV6-5
abundance: NA

CDR3aa: CASRDRGGNQPQHF
CDR3nt: TGTGCCAGCAGGGACAGGGGTGGCAATCAGCCCCAGCATTTT
d_gene: TRBD1
j_gene: TRBJ1-5
v_gene: TRBV6-1
abundance: NA

CDR3aa: CASSRQALATDTQYF
CDR3nt: TGTGCCAGCAGTAGACAGGCCCTGGCAACAGATACGCAGTATTTT
d_gene: NA
j_gene: TRBJ2-3
v_gene: TRBV7-3
abundance: NA

CDR3aa: CASSLNLAGGSDGYTF
CDR3nt: TGTGCCAGTAGCCTTAATCTAGCGGGGGGCAGCGATGGCTACACCTTC
d_gene: NA
j_gene: TRBJ1-2
v_gene: TRBV19
abundance: NA

CDR3aa: CASSRDRGSNQPQHF
CDR3nt: TGTGCCAGTAGTAGGGACAGGGGAAGCAATCAGCCCCAGCATTTT
d_gene: TRBD1
j_gene: TRBJ1-5
v_gene: TRBV19
abundance: NA

CDR3aa: CASSSVTGDTQYF
CDR3nt: TGTGCCAGCAGCTCCGTGACGGGAGATACGCAGTATTTT
d_gene: NA
j_gene: TRBJ2-3
v_gene: TRBV13
abundance: NA

CDR3aa: CASSVAWGLAGNEQFF
CDR3nt: TGTGCCAGCAGCGTAGCTTGGGGACTAGCAGGCAATGAGCAGTTCTTC
d_gene: TRBD2
j_gene: TRBJ2-1
v_gene: TRBV9
abundance: NA

CDR3aa: CASSLRGPGNTIYF
CDR3nt: TGTGCCAGCAGCCTCAGGGGACCGGGAAACACCATATATTTT
d_gene: NA
j_gene: TRBJ1-3
v_gene: TRBV5-6
abundance: NA

CDR3aa: CASSPLGTSVGGLSYEQYF
CDR3nt: TGTGCCAGCTCACCACTGGGGACTAGCGTCGGAGGTTTATCCTACGAGCAGTACTTC
d_gene: TRBD2
j_gene: TRBJ2-7
v_gene: TRBV18
abundance: few

CDR3aa: CASSPARGSTGELFF
CDR3nt: TGCGCCAGCAGTCCGGCTAGGGGTAGTACCGGGGAGCTGTTTTTT
d_gene: NA
j_gene: TRBJ2-2
v_gene: TRBV5-1
abundance: NA

CDR3aa: CASSYSLASGSPEQYF
CDR3nt: TGTGCCAGCAGTTATTCCCTCGCTAGCGGGAGCCCCGAGCAGTACTTC
d_gene: TRBD2
j_gene: TRBJ2-7
v_gene: TRBV6-6
abundance: NA

CDR3aa: CASSFYREQETQYF
CDR3nt: TGTGCCAGCAGCTTTTACAGGGAGCAAGAGACCCAGTACTTC
d_gene: NA
j_gene: TRBJ2-5
v_gene: TRBV7-9
abundance: NA

CDR3aa: CASSYLEAQLVHTQYF
CDR3nt: TGTGCCAGCAGCTACCTGGAGGCCCAGTTAGTGCATACGCAGTATTTT
d_gene: NA
j_gene: TRBJ2-3
v_gene: TRBV28
abundance: NA

CDR3aa: CASSFDGSDNEKLFF
CDR3nt: TGTGCCAGCAGTTTTGATGGCAGCGATAATGAAAAACTGTTTTTT
d_gene: NA
j_gene: TRBJ1-4
v_gene: TRBV28
abundance: NA

CDR3aa: CASSTRGRDGYTF
CDR3nt: TGTGCCAGTAGTACCAGGGGGCGTGATGGCTACACCTTC
d_gene: TRBD1
j_gene: TRBJ1-2
v_gene: TRBV19
abundance: NA

CDR3aa: CASSQRSQADDEQFF
CDR3nt: TGTGCCAGCAGCCAAAGATCCCAAGCGGATGATGAGCAGTTCTTC
d_gene: NA
j_gene: TRBJ2-1
v_gene: TRBV4-2
abundance: NA

CDR3aa: CASSLAGTGGTDTQYF
CDR3nt: TGTGCCAGCAGCTTAGCTGGGACAGGGGGCACAGATACGCAGTATTTT
d_gene: TRBD1
j_gene: TRBJ2-3
v_gene: TRBV11-3
abundance: few

CDR3aa: CASRNVMTSGSYEQYF
CDR3nt: TGTGCCAGCAGGAACGTAATGACTAGCGGGAGCTACGAGCAGTACTTC
d_gene: TRBD2
j_gene: TRBJ2-7
v_gene: TRBV27
abundance: once

CDR3aa: CASSVGMAGGGETQYF
CDR3nt: TGTGCCAGCAGCGTAGGGATGGCGGGAGGTGGGGAGACCCAGTACTTC
d_gene: TRBD2
j_gene: TRBJ2-5
v_gene: TRBV9
abundance: NA

CDR3aa: CASSIQGDYGYTF
CDR3nt: TGTGCCAGTAGTATACAGGGGGACTATGGCTACACCTTC
d_gene: TRBD1
j_gene: TRBJ1-2
v_gene: TRBV19
abundance: NA

CDR3aa: CASSIRPDTQYF
CDR3nt: TGTGCCAGTAGTATACGTCCAGATACGCAGTATTTT
d_gene: NA
j_gene: TRBJ2-3
v_gene: TRBV19
abundance: NA

CDR3aa: CASRLAEYNEQFF
CDR3nt: TGTGCCAGCCGACTAGCAGAATACAATGAGCAGTTCTTC
d_gene: TRBD2
j_gene: TRBJ2-1
v_gene: TRBV6-5
abundance: NA

CDR3aa: CASSLAAQKNTEAFF
CDR3nt: TGTGCCAGCAGCTTGGCCGCACAGAAGAACACTGAAGCTTTCTTT
d_gene: NA
j_gene: TRBJ1-1
v_gene: TRBV5-4
abundance: NA

CDR3aa: CASTGTPNTGELFF
CDR3nt: TGCGCCAGCACGGGGACACCGAACACCGGGGAGCTGTTTTTT
d_gene: NA
j_gene: TRBJ2-2
v_gene: TRBV5-1
abundance: NA

CDR3aa: CASSPGGSSYNEQFF
CDR3nt: TGTGCTAGCAGCCCAGGGGGGAGCTCCTACAATGAGCAGTTCTTC
d_gene: NA
j_gene: TRBJ2-1
v_gene: TRBV7-7
abundance: NA

CDR3aa: CASSPQTPTGREGYEQYF
CDR3nt: TGCGCCAGCAGCCCGCAAACCCCAACAGGGAGGGAGGGCTACGAGCAGTACTTC
d_gene: NA
j_gene: TRBJ2-7
v_gene: TRBV4-1
abundance: NA

CDR3aa: CATSRGTTGALTYEQYF
CDR3nt: TGTGCCACCAGCAGAGGCACAACAGGGGCCCTAACCTACGAGCAGTACTTC
d_gene: TRBD1
j_gene: TRBJ2-7
v_gene: TRBV15
abundance: NA

CDR3aa: CATNPSGRGPRSYNEQFF
CDR3nt: TGTGCCACCAACCCTAGCGGGAGAGGGCCTCGATCATACAATGAGCAGTTCTTC
d_gene: TRBD2
j_gene: TRBJ2-1
v_gene: TRBV15
abundance: NA

CDR3aa: CASSLTSPGDEQFF
CDR3nt: TGTGCCAGCAGCCTGACTAGCCCGGGGGATGAGCAGTTCTTC
d_gene: TRBD2
j_gene: TRBJ2-1
v_gene: TRBV7-9
abundance: NA

CDR3aa: CATSRGSGLAGGTSYNEQFF
CDR3nt: TGTGCCACCAGCCGAGGGTCGGGACTAGCGGGAGGAACCTCCTACAATGAGCAGTTCTTC
d_gene: TRBD2
j_gene: TRBJ2-1
v_gene: TRBV15
abundance: NA

CDR3aa: CASSLPGQGVGEQYF
CDR3nt: TGTGCCAGCAGTTTACCGGGACAGGGAGTGGGGGAGCAGTACTTC
d_gene: TRBD1
j_gene: TRBJ2-7
v_gene: TRBV27
abundance: NA

CDR3aa: CASTYIIGLAGDSYEQYF
CDR3nt: TGTGCCAGCACTTACATAATAGGACTAGCGGGAGATTCCTACGAGCAGTACTTC
d_gene: TRBD2
j_gene: TRBJ2-7
v_gene: TRBV2
abundance: NA

CDR3aa: CASNGRALTNEKLFF
CDR3nt: TGTGCCAGCAATGGCAGGGCCTTAACTAATGAAAAACTGTTTTTT
d_gene: NA
j_gene: TRBJ1-4
v_gene: TRBV2
abundance: NA

CDR3aa: CASSLSGHPYEQYF
CDR3nt: TGTGCCAGCAGCTTGTCGGGACACCCCTACGAGCAGTACTTC
d_gene: NA
j_gene: TRBJ2-7
v_gene: TRBV5-6
abundance: NA

CDR3aa: CASSLSSGVSYEQYF
CDR3nt: TGTGCCAGCAGTTTATCGTCGGGAGTCTCCTACGAGCAGTACTTC
d_gene: NA
j_gene: TRBJ2-7
v_gene: TRBV27
abundance: NA

CDR3aa: CASSYIAGDHEQYF
CDR3nt: TGTGCCAGCAGTTATATAGCGGGAGACCACGAGCAGTACTTC
d_gene: TRBD2
j_gene: TRBJ2-7
v_gene: TRBV6-6
abundance: NA

CDR3aa: CASSSATSGNTGELFF
CDR3nt: TGCGCCAGCAGCTCGGCGACTAGCGGGAACACCGGGGAGCTGTTTTTT
d_gene: TRBD2
j_gene: TRBJ2-2
v_gene: TRBV5-1
abundance: NA

CDR3aa: CASSQDDSPNQPQHF
CDR3nt: TGCGCCAGCAGCCAAGACGACAGTCCGAATCAGCCCCAGCATTTT
d_gene: NA
j_gene: TRBJ1-5
v_gene: TRBV4-1
abundance: NA

CDR3aa: CASSKLALTDTQYF
CDR3nt: TGTGCCAGCAGTAAGTTGGCCTTAACAGATACGCAGTATTTT
d_gene: NA
j_gene: TRBJ2-3
v_gene: TRBV27
abundance: once

CDR3aa: CASSLWDLSGELFF
CDR3nt: TGTGCCAGCAGTTTATGGGACTTATCGGGGGAGCTGTTTTTT
d_gene: NA
j_gene: TRBJ2-2
v_gene: TRBV28
abundance: NA

CDR3aa: CASSFRQGALTGYTF
CDR3nt: TGTGCCAGCAGTTTTAGACAGGGGGCGCTTACCGGCTACACCTTC
d_gene: TRBD1
j_gene: TRBJ1-2
v_gene: TRBV27
abundance: once

CDR3aa: CASSLRQVTYGQYF
CDR3nt: TGTGCCAGCAGCTTACGGCAGGTTACCTACGGGCAGTACTTC
d_gene: NA
j_gene: TRBJ2-7
v_gene: TRBV7-6
abundance: NA

CDR3aa: CASSQWTSGSYEQYF
CDR3nt: TGCGCCAGCAGCCAATGGACTAGCGGGAGCTACGAGCAGTACTTC
d_gene: TRBD2
j_gene: TRBJ2-7
v_gene: TRBV4-1
abundance: NA

CDR3aa: CSAYREDTQYF
CDR3nt: TGCAGTGCTTACAGGGAAGATACGCAGTATTTT
d_gene: NA
j_gene: TRBJ2-3
v_gene: TRBV20-1
abundance: NA

CDR3aa: CASSRIRGQGYEQYF
CDR3nt: TGCGCCAGCAGCCGGATCAGGGGACAGGGGTACGAGCAGTACTTC
d_gene: TRBD1
j_gene: TRBJ2-7
v_gene: TRBV4-1
abundance: NA